The T cell receptor beta chain described here comes from a study of T cells expressing NK-cell markers. In the case of this clonotype: Its antigen is not identified.

Reanalyzing the 5' RACE reads, TCRdb keeps one entry per CDR3 protein, without DNA. The sample includes under 600,000 distinct CDR3 sequences. CDR1 is WSHSY and CDR2 is SAAADI in the germline V gene. The CDR3 is 14 residues long. Notes on the study in general: Clarity on HCMV specificity was lacking for the expanded NKG2C+ T cell clones. Once again these clonotypes came out on top in the CD3+CD56-NKG2C+ fraction of four donors.

The clonotype comes from a woman aged 50 to 65 in good health. The chain uses TRBV10-2 and TRBJ2-1; TCRdb selects TRBD2, and the lack of DNA leaves this call unchecked. Material for sequencing was blood T cells: a sorted CD56 or NKG2C T cell subset, CD4+ or CD8+ T cells, or bulk PBMC T cells (not recorded which). The CDR3 loop reads CATMGLAGGNEQFF.